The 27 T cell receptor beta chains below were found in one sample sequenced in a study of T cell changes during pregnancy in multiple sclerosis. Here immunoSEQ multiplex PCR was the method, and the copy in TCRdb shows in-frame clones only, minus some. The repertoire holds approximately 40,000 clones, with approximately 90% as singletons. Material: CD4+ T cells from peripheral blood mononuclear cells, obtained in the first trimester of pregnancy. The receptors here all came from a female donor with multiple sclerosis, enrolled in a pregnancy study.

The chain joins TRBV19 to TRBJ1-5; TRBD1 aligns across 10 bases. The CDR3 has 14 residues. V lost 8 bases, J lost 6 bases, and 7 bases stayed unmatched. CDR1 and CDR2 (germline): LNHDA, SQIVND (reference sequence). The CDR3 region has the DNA TGTGCCAGTTCGACAGGGGGCGCGGGTCAGCCCCAGCATTTT. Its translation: CASSTGGAGQPQHF.

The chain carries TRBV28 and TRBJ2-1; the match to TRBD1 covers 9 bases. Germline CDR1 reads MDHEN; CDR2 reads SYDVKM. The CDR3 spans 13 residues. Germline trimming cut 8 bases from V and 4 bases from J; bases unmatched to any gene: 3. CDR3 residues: CASRDRGYNEQFF. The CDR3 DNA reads TGTGCCAGCCGAGACAGGGGGTACAATGAGCAGTTCTTC.

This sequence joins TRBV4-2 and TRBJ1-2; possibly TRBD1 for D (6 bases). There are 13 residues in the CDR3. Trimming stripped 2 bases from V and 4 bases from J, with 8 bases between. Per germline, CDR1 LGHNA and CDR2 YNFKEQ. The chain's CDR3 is CASSQMDSYGYTF. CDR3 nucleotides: TGTGCCAGCAGCCAAATGGACAGCTATGGCTACACCTTC.

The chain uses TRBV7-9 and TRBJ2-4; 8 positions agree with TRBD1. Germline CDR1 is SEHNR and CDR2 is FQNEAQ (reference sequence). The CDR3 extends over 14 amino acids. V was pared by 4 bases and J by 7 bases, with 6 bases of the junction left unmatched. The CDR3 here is CASSSRGLRNIQYF. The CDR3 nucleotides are TGTGCCAGCAGCTCCAGGGGGCTGCGGAACATTCAGTACTTC.

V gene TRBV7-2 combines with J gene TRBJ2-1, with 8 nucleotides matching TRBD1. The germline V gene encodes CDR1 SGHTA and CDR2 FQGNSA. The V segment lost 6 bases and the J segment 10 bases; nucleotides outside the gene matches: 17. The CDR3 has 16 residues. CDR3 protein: CASSTTGTGHRIEQFF. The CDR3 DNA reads TGTGCCAGCAGTACTACCGGGACAGGTCACCGAATAGAGCAGTTCTTC.

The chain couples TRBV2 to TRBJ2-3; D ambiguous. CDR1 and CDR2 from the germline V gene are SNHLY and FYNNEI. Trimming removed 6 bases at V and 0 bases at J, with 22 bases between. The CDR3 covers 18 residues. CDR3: CASRSRVSGLVSTDTQYF. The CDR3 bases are TGTGCCAGCAGGAGTCGGGTTTCGGGTCTTGTTAGCACAGATACGCAGTATTTT.

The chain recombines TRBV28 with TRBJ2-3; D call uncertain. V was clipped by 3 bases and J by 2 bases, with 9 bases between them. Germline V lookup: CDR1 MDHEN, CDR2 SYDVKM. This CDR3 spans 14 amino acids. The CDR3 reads CASSFSDTTDTQYF. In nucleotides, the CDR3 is TGTGCCAGCAGTTTCTCCGACACCACAGATACGCAGTATTTT.

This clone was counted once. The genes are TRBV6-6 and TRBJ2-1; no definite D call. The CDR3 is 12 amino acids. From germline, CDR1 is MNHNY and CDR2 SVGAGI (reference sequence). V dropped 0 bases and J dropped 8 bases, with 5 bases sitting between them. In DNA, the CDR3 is TGTGCCAGCAGTTACTCTAGCTATGAGCAGTTCTTC. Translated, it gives CASSYSSYEQFF.

CDR3 region: CASSLGGQGAGYEQYF. In nucleotides, the CDR3 is TGTGCCAGCAGCTTAGGCGGACAGGGGGCAGGCTACGAGCAGTACTTC. J is TRBJ2-7 and V is TRBV7-2, with TRBD1 matching 11 bases. V was clipped by 1 base and J by 3 bases; unmatched bases: 5. The CDR3 loop spans 16 amino acids. The V gene's germline CDR1 is SGHTA and CDR2 FQGNSA.

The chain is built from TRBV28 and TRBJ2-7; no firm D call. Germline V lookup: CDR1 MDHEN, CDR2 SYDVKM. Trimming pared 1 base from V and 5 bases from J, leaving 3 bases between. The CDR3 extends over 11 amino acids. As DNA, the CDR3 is TGTGCCAGCAGTTTATTTAACGAGCAGTACTTC. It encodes CASSLFNEQYF. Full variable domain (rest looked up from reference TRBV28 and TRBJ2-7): DVKVTQSSRYLVKRTGEKVFLECVQDMDHENMFWYRQDPGLGLRLIYFSYDVKMKEKGDIPEGYSVSREKKERFSLILESASTNQTSMYLCASSLFNEQYFGPGTRLTVT.

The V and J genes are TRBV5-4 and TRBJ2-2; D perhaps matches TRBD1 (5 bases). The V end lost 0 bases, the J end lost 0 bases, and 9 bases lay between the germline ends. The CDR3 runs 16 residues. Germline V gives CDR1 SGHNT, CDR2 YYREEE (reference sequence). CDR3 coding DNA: TGTGCCAGCAGCTTGGAGGGCAGGGCGAACACCGGGGAGCTGTTTTTT. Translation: CASSLEGRANTGELFF.

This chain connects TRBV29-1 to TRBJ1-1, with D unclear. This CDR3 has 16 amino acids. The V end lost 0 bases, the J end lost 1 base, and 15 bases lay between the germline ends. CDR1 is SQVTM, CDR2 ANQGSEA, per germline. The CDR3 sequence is CSVEDRAILRNTEAFF. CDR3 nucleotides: TGCAGCGTTGAAGATCGCGCTATCCTGAGGAACACTGAAGCTTTCTTT. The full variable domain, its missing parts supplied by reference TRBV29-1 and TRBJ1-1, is SAVISQKPSRDICQRGTSLTIQCQVDSQVTMMFWYRQQPGQSLTLIATANQGSEATYESGFVIDKFPISRPNLTFSTLTVSNMSPEDSSIYLCSVEDRAILRNTEAFFGQGTRLTVV.

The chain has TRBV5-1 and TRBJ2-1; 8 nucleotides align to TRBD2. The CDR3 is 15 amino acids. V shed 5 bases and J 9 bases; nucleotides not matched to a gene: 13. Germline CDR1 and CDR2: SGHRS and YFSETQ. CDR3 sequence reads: CASRGGAGEMGEQFF. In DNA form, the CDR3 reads TGCGCCAGCAGGGGCGGAGCGGGAGAAATGGGTGAGCAGTTCTTC.

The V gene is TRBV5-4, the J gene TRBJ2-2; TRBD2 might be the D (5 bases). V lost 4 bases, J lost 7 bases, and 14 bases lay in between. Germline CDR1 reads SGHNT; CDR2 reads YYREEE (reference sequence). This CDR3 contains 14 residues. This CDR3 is CASSPTSVGGELFF. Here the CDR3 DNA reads TGTGCCAGCAGCCCCACTAGTGTTGGCGGGGAGCTGTTTTTT.

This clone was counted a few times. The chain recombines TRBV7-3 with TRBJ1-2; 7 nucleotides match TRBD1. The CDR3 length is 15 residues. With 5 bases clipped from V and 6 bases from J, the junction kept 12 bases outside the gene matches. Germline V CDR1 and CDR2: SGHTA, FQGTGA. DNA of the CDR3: TGTGCCAGCAGCGCCGGCGGGGCGACAGGGCATGGCTACACCTTC. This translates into CASSAGGATGHGYTF.

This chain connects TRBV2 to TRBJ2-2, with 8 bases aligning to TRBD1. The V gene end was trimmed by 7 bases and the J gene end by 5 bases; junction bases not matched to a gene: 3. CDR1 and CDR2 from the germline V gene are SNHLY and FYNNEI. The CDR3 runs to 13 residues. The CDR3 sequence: CASTRDRTGELFF. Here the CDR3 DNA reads TGTGCCAGCACCCGGGACAGGACCGGGGAGCTGTTTTTT.

In DNA form, the CDR3 reads TGTGCCAGCAGAAGGACAGGGCCTTTCTCTGGAAACACCATATATTTT. It specifies CASRRTGPFSGNTIYF. J is TRBJ1-3 and V is TRBV2; 8 bases are shared with TRBD1. Germline V gene sequence: CDR1 SNHLY, CDR2 FYNNEI. CDR3 size: 16 residues. V was clipped by 6 bases and J by 0 bases; unmatched bases: 7. The full variable domain, rest sourced from reference TRBV2 and TRBJ1-3, is EPEVTQTPSHQVTQMGQEVILRCVPISNHLYFYWYRQILGQKVEFLVSFYNNEISEKSEIFDDQFSVERPDGSNFTLKIRSTKLEDSAMYFCASRRTGPFSGNTIYFGEGSWLTVV.

CDR3 DNA: TGCGCCAGCAGTGAGTACCCTTCCCACACGACTAACTATGGCTACACCTTC. Translating gives CASSEYPSHTTNYGYTF. The chain joins TRBV10-1 to TRBJ1-2, with unresolved D. Germline CDR1 and CDR2: WNHNN and SYGVQD (reference sequence). Trimming removed 1 base at V and 0 bases at J, with 15 bases between. The CDR3 is 17 residues long.

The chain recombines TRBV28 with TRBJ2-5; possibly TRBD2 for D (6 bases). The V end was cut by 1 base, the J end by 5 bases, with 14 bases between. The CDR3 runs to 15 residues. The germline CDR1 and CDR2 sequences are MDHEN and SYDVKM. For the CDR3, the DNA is TGTGCCAGCAGTTTATTCGGGGGAGTAGATGAGACCCAGTACTTC. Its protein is CASSLFGGVDETQYF. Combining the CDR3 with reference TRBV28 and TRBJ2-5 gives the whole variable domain DVKVTQSSRYLVKRTGEKVFLECVQDMDHENMFWYRQDPGLGLRLIYFSYDVKMKEKGDIPEGYSVSREKKERFSLILESASTNQTSMYLCASSLFGGVDETQYFGPGTRLLVL.

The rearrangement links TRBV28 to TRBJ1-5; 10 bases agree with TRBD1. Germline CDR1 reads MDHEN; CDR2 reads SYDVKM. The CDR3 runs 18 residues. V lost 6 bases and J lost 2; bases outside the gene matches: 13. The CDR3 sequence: CASSSSDRGRRGNQPQHF. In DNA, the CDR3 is TGTGCCAGCAGCTCATCTGACAGGGGGCGGCGAGGCAATCAGCCCCAGCATTTT.

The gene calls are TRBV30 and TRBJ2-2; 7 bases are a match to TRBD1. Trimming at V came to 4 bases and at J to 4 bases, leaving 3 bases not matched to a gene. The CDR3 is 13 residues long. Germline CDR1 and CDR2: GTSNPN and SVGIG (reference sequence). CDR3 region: CAWKGAATGELFF. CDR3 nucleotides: TGTGCCTGGAAGGGGGCGGCCACCGGGGAGCTGTTTTTT.

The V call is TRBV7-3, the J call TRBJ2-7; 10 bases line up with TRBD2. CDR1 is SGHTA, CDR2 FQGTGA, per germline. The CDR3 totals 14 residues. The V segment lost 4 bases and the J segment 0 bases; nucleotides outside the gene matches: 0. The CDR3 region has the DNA TGTGCCAGCAGCTCTAGCGGGAGCTCCTACGAGCAGTACTTC. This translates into CASSSSGSSYEQYF.

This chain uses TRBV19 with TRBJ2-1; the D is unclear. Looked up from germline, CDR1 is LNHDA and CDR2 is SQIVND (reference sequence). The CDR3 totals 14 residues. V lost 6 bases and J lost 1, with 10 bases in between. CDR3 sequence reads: CASRSAGSYNEQFF. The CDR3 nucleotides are TGTGCCAGTAGATCGGCCGGGTCCTACAATGAGCAGTTCTTC.

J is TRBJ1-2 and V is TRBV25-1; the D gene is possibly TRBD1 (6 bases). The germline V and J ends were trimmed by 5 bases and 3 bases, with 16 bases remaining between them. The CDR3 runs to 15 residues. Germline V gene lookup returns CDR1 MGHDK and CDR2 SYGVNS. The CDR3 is CASSSTRGRYYGYTF. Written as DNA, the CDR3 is TGTGCCAGCAGTAGTACCAGGGGAAGGTACTATGGCTACACCTTC.

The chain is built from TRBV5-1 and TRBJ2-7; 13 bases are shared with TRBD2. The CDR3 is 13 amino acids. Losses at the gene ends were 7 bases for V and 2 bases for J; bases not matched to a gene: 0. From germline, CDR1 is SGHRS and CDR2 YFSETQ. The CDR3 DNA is TGCGCCAGCGGACTAGCGGGGGCCTACGAGCAGTACTTC. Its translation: CASGLAGAYEQYF.

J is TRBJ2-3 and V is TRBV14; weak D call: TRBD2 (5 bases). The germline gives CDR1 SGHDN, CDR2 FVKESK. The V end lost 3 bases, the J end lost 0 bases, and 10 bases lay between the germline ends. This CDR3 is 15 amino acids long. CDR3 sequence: CASSQGAASTDTQYF. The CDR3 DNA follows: TGTGCCAGCAGCCAGGGAGCAGCGAGCACAGATACGCAGTATTTT.

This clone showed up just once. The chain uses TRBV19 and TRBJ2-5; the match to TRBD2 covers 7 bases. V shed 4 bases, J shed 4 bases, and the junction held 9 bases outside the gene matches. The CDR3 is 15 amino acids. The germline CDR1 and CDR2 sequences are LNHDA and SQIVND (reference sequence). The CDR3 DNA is TGTGCCAGTAGTAAAACCGGGACTATGGGAGAGACCCAGTACTTC. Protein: CASSKTGTMGETQYF.